These T cell receptor beta chains were read from a single sample in a study of blood T cells in healthy people across ages. TCRdb analysed the 5' RACE reads with MiXCR anew, one entry per CDR3 protein. The sample holds 450,000 to 650,000 distinct CDR3 sequences, more than 20% seen once. The data were also submitted as part of a second study, on T cells of mothers and their children.

The sample was blood. These receptor sequences come from a boy under 18 in good health. Each CDR3 is given with its conserved first and last residue. Fields, in order: clone size, J gene, D gene, V gene, CDR3 protein, CDR3 DNA. D genes are given only for firm matches. Some rows mark clone size as missing; the rest say once, few, many or name a class of expanded clone.

clone size: few; J gene: TRBJ2-7; D gene: -; V gene: TRBV4-3; CDR3 protein: CASSQAYRGGPYEQYF; CDR3 DNA: TGCGCCAGCAGCCAAGCCTACAGGGGGGGCCCCTACGAGCAGTACTTC
clone size: -; J gene: TRBJ2-7; D gene: -; V gene: TRBV6-6; CDR3 protein: CASSYSTSYEQYF; CDR3 DNA: TGTGCCAGCAGTTACTCGACCTCCTACGAGCAGTACTTC
clone size: few; J gene: TRBJ2-7; D gene: TRBD1; V gene: TRBV5-1; CDR3 protein: CASSSQGFEQYF; CDR3 DNA: TGCGCCAGCAGCTCACAGGGGTTCGAGCAGTACTTC
clone size: -; J gene: TRBJ2-1; D gene: -; V gene: TRBV11-1; CDR3 protein: CASTLLTVDQSYNEQFF; CDR3 DNA: TGTGCCAGCACTCTCTTGACGGTGGACCAATCCTACAATGAGCAGTTCTTC
clone size: -; J gene: TRBJ2-7; D gene: TRBD1; V gene: TRBV4-3; CDR3 protein: CASSQDWGTGGLQEYF; CDR3 DNA: TGCGCCAGCAGCCAAGATTGGGGGACAGGGGGGCTTCAGGAGTACTTC
clone size: few; J gene: TRBJ2-7; D gene: TRBD1; V gene: TRBV4-3; CDR3 protein: CASSHSQGAHEQYF; CDR3 DNA: TGCGCCAGCAGCCATTCGCAGGGGGCCCACGAGCAGTACTTC
clone size: few; J gene: TRBJ2-3; D gene: TRBD2; V gene: TRBV18; CDR3 protein: CASSPPLAGERTDTQYF; CDR3 DNA: TGTGCCAGCTCACCACCGCTCGCGGGGGAACGCACAGATACGCAGTATTTT
clone size: few; J gene: TRBJ2-5; D gene: TRBD2; V gene: TRBV3-1; CDR3 protein: CASSQLSSSGFGETQYF; CDR3 DNA: TGTGCCAGCAGCCAACTCTCGAGTAGCGGGTTCGGGGAGACCCAGTACTTC
clone size: -; J gene: TRBJ2-5; D gene: -; V gene: TRBV20-1; CDR3 protein: CSASLARGGETQYF; CDR3 DNA: TGCAGTGCTAGTTTGGCCAGGGGGGGAGAGACCCAGTACTTC
clone size: -; J gene: TRBJ2-7; D gene: -; V gene: TRBV28; CDR3 protein: CASSSQGRPTYEQYF; CDR3 DNA: TGTGCCAGCAGTTCTCAGGGGCGACCGACCTACGAGCAGTACTTC
clone size: -; J gene: TRBJ2-1; D gene: TRBD1; V gene: TRBV24-1; CDR3 protein: CATGDMTGSYNEQFF; CDR3 DNA: TGTGCCACCGGTGATATGACAGGGTCCTACAATGAGCAGTTCTTC
clone size: few; J gene: TRBJ2-2; D gene: -; V gene: TRBV4-1; CDR3 protein: CASSQDLHKRAAGELFF; CDR3 DNA: TGCGCCAGCAGCCAAGATTTACATAAGCGAGCTGCCGGGGAGCTGTTTTTT
clone size: -; J gene: TRBJ2-1; D gene: -; V gene: TRBV25-1; CDR3 protein: CASSGRSGTPTGYNEQFF; CDR3 DNA: TGTGCCAGCAGTGGACGTTCCGGGACACCGACGGGATACAATGAGCAGTTCTTC
clone size: -; J gene: TRBJ1-4; D gene: -; V gene: TRBV4-1; CDR3 protein: CASEYGEKLFF; CDR3 DNA: TGCGCCAGCGAATATGGGGAAAAACTGTTTTTT
clone size: -; J gene: TRBJ2-7; D gene: TRBD2; V gene: TRBV5-1; CDR3 protein: CASSLESGAFYEQYF; CDR3 DNA: TGCGCCAGCAGCTTGGAGAGCGGGGCCTTCTACGAGCAGTACTTC
clone size: once; J gene: TRBJ1-5; D gene: TRBD1; V gene: TRBV5-1; CDR3 protein: CASSLVPGQDYSNQPQHF; CDR3 DNA: TGCGCCAGCAGCTTGGTCCCGGGACAGGATTATAGCAATCAGCCCCAGCATTTT
clone size: -; J gene: TRBJ2-1; D gene: TRBD1; V gene: TRBV18; CDR3 protein: CASSQQLGGLSSYNEQFF; CDR3 DNA: TGTGCCAGCTCGCAACAGCTAGGGGGCTTAAGCTCCTACAATGAGCAGTTCTTC